This T cell receptor (beta chain) originates from a study of technical replicates of blood from a handful of donors. Clones were read by immunoSEQ multiplex PCR, and TCRdb kept only the in-frame ones, dropping some. The sample consists of over 90,000 clones, 95% of them appearing once. The sample consisted of T cells isolated from PBMCs. The receptor was isolated from a human donor in good health.

CDR3 protein: CASSRRDREFNEQFF. The CDR3 DNA follows: TGTGCCAGCAGCCGCCGGGACAGGGAGTTCAATGAGCAGTTCTTC. This chain joins TRBV5-4 and TRBJ2-1, with 9 bases aligning to TRBD1. Germline V CDR1 and CDR2: SGHNT, YYREEE (reference sequence). This CDR3 has 15 residues. J lost 6 bases, V lost 4 bases, and 8 bases had no gene match.